This entry lists 22 T cell receptor beta chains sequenced from one sample in a study of T cell changes during pregnancy in multiple sclerosis. Clones were sequenced by immunoSEQ multiplex PCR, and TCRdb holds only the in-frame ones, with some missing. The sample records about 100,000 clones, about 94% being singletons. Here the sequenced sample was peripheral blood, taken before pregnancy. Receptors originate from a female donor with multiple sclerosis, enrolled in a pregnancy study.

This chain connects TRBV4-1 to TRBJ2-3; 9 nucleotides align to TRBD2. J lost 9 bases, V lost 0 bases, and 13 bases had no gene match. The CDR3 spans 17 residues. Germline V gene lookup returns CDR1 MGHRA and CDR2 YSYEKL. The CDR3 protein is CASSQDQSLAGVSTQYF. The CDR3 nucleotides read TGCGCCAGCAGCCAAGATCAATCCTTAGCGGGAGTGTCCACGCAGTATTTT.

The V gene is TRBV2, the J gene TRBJ2-5; weak D call: TRBD1 (5 bases). From germline, CDR1 is SNHLY and CDR2 FYNNEI. This CDR3 spans 15 amino acids. Trimming pared 8 bases from V and 0 bases from J, leaving 16 bases between. In DNA form, the CDR3 reads TGTGCCAGCGGCCGAACGACAGCGAACCAAGAGACCCAGTACTTC. This encodes CASGRTTANQETQYF.

This chain uses TRBV6-5 with TRBJ1-5; D is possibly TRBD1 (6 bases). The CDR3 length is 13 residues. With 5 bases removed from V and 6 bases from J, the gap between germline ends came to 11 bases. Germline V gives CDR1 MNHEY, CDR2 SVGAGI. DNA of the CDR3: TGTGCCAGCAGTCCAGGGGTACGTCAGCCCCAGCATTTT. The encoded protein is CASSPGVRQPQHF.

V usage is TRBV6-5 and J usage is TRBJ2-3, with TRBD2 matching over 7 bases. V gave up 5 bases and J gave up 5 bases; unmatched junction bases: 4. Germline V CDR1 and CDR2: MNHEY, SVGAGI. The CDR3 extends over 13 amino acids. The CDR3 DNA is TGTGCCAGCAGTCCCTGGGGGGGAGATACGCAGTATTTT. Its translation: CASSPWGGDTQYF.

This clone was detected only once. This rearrangement joins TRBV19 to TRBJ1-1, with 8 bases fitting TRBD1. The junction had 7 bases not matched to a gene; V was cut back by 7 bases and J by 0 bases. This CDR3 is 15 amino acids long. CDR1 is LNHDA, CDR2 SQIVND, per germline (reference sequence). The CDR3 loop reads CASTPRDRLNTEAFF. CDR3 DNA: TGTGCCAGTACCCCCCGGGACAGGTTGAACACTGAAGCTTTCTTT.

The chain couples TRBV25-1 to TRBJ1-1; 8 bases line up with TRBD1. Trimming took 0 bases from V and 6 from J; bases not matched to a gene: 9. This CDR3 has 16 amino acids. From germline, CDR1 is MGHDK and CDR2 SYGVNS. The CDR3 bases are TGTGCCAGCAGTGAATATAGTACAGGGGGTATGGCTGAAGCTTTCTTT. Protein: CASSEYSTGGMAEAFF. Complete variable domain (other parts from reference TRBV25-1 and TRBJ1-1): EADIYQTPRYLVIGTGKKITLECSQTMGHDKMYWYQQDPGMELHLIHYSYGVNSTEKGDLSSESTVSRIRTEHFPLTLESARPSHTSQYLCASSEYSTGGMAEAFFGQGTRLTVV.

The chain carries TRBV5-1 and TRBJ2-7, with 9 bases lining up with TRBD1. From germline, CDR1 is SGHRS and CDR2 YFSETQ. V was clipped by 4 bases and J by 3 bases; unmatched bases: 5. This CDR3 spans 14 amino acids. The CDR3 DNA is TGCGCCAGCAGCGGGGACAGGGCAAGCTACGAGCAGTACTTC. Protein sequence: CASSGDRASYEQYF.

This clone came up once. The CDR3 sequence is CASSWTSGSLNEQFF. As DNA, the CDR3 is TGTGCCAGCAGTTGGACTAGCGGGAGCTTAAATGAGCAGTTCTTC. The chain has TRBV28 and TRBJ2-1, with 13 bases identical to TRBD2. Germline V lookup: CDR1 MDHEN, CDR2 SYDVKM. The CDR3 spans 15 residues. V dropped 4 bases and J dropped 7; count of bases not matched to a gene: 4.

This chain joins TRBV7-9 and TRBJ2-2, with D perhaps TRBD2 (5 bases). The CDR3 covers 17 residues. The V gene's germline CDR1 is SEHNR and CDR2 FQNEAQ (reference sequence). V shed 5 bases and J shed 2 bases, with 18 bases lying between them. The CDR3 reads CASSPPWESSNTGELFF. DNA for the CDR3: TGTGCCAGCAGCCCGCCTTGGGAGTCGTCCAACACCGGGGAGCTGTTTTTT.

The chain combines TRBV7-9 with TRBJ2-2; 12 nucleotides match TRBD1. CDR3 size: 15 residues. CDR1 and CDR2 (germline): SEHNR, FQNEAQ (reference sequence). Losses at the gene ends were 5 bases for V and 7 bases for J; bases not matched to a gene: 5. The CDR3 DNA reads TGTGCCAGCAGCCACCGGGACAGGGGGCTCGGGGAGCTGTTTTTT. Amino acid sequence: CASSHRDRGLGELFF.

The V call is TRBV19, the J call TRBJ1-3, with 11 bases aligning to TRBD1. Germline trimming cut 4 bases from V and 3 bases from J; bases unmatched to any gene: 2. The CDR3 has 15 amino acids. In germline, CDR1 is LNHDA, CDR2 SQIVND (reference sequence). In DNA, the CDR3 is TGTGCCAGTAGTAGGGACAGGGGGGATGGAAACACCATATATTTT. The encoded protein is CASSRDRGDGNTIYF.

The CDR3: CASSRVSGSLHNEQFF. DNA for the CDR3: TGTGCCAGCAGTCGAGTGAGCGGGAGTCTCCACAATGAGCAGTTCTTC. The chain employs TRBV5-6 and TRBJ2-1; 8 nucleotides align to TRBD2. V lost 5 bases to trimming and J lost 5 bases; unmatched junction nucleotides: 12. The germline V gene encodes CDR1 SGHDT and CDR2 YYEEEE. This CDR3 is built from 16 residues.

The chain couples TRBV18 to TRBJ2-5; D is uncertain. Germline V CDR1 and CDR2: KGHSH, LQKENI. Trimming took off 2 bases at V and 3 bases at J, with 13 bases between the two ends. This CDR3 comprises 15 residues. Here the CDR3 DNA reads TGTGCCAGCTCACCAAACGGAGCACGGGAAGAGACCCAGTACTTC. Amino acid sequence: CASSPNGAREETQYF.

This chain joins TRBV19 and TRBJ1-1; TRBD1 is a possible D gene (5 bases). This CDR3 has 15 amino acids. V lost 4 bases and J lost 10, with 22 bases in between. CDR1 LNHDA and CDR2 SQIVND come from the germline V gene (reference sequence). The CDR3 DNA reads TGTGCCAGTAGTACGACTAGTAGGGGTAAAGGGGTAGCTTTCTTT. Encoded protein: CASSTTSRGKGVAFF.

V gene TRBV19 combines with J gene TRBJ2-2; perhaps TRBD2 as D (5 bases). CDR3 length: 17 residues. Germline V gene sequence: CDR1 LNHDA, CDR2 SQIVND (reference sequence). Trimming stripped 9 bases from V and 0 bases from J, with 20 bases between. The CDR3 coding sequence is TGTGCCAGCCGTAGCGTGATGGCTTATTCGAACACCGGGGAGCTGTTTTTT. As protein: CASRSVMAYSNTGELFF.

The chain joins TRBV5-4 to TRBJ1-1; no clear D. The CDR3 length is 13 residues. Trimming left V 4 bases short and J 1 base short, with 8 bases between. Germline assignment: CDR1 SGHNT and CDR2 YYREEE (reference sequence). The CDR3 here is CASSTAPNTEAFF. The CDR3, as DNA: TGTGCCAGCAGCACTGCCCCGAACACTGAAGCTTTCTTT.

The V gene is TRBV28, the J gene TRBJ1-1; D ambiguous. This CDR3 region has 14 residues. Germline values: CDR1 MDHEN, CDR2 SYDVKM. The V end lost 7 bases, the J end lost 0 bases, and 12 bases lay between the germline ends. This CDR3 is CASTRALMNTEAFF. Here the CDR3 DNA reads TGTGCCAGCACGAGGGCCCTTATGAACACTGAAGCTTTCTTT.

The rearrangement uses TRBV2 and TRBJ1-1; 9 bases map to TRBD1. CDR1 is SNHLY and CDR2 is FYNNEI in the germline V gene. J was trimmed by 4 bases and V by 2 bases; bases with no gene match: 5. This CDR3 is built from 15 residues. For the CDR3, the DNA is TGTGCCAGCAGTGAACCCACAGGGGGCGGCACTGAAGCTTTCTTT. This codes for CASSEPTGGGTEAFF.

The CDR3 nucleotides read TGTGCCAGCAGTTTATCCCCGGCGGGAGAGTCAGAGCAGTACTTC. It specifies CASSLSPAGESEQYF. The chain joins TRBV28 to TRBJ2-7, with 7 bases aligning to TRBD2. The V segment lost 1 base and the J segment 7 bases; nucleotides outside the gene matches: 10. This CDR3 comprises 15 residues. Germline values: CDR1 MDHEN, CDR2 SYDVKM.

In DNA, the CDR3 is TGTGCCAGCAGCTTAGACCACCAGGAACCCTACGAGCAGTACTTC. This translates into CASSLDHQEPYEQYF. The chain carries TRBV11-3 and TRBJ2-7; D is unclear. CDR1 is SGHNT and CDR2 is YENEEA in the germline V gene. V was clipped by 0 bases and J by 2 bases, with 11 bases between them. The CDR3 contains 15 residues.

The rearrangement joins TRBV28 to TRBJ2-7; 7 positions agree with TRBD2. The CDR3 totals 18 residues. The V gene end was trimmed by 2 bases and the J gene end by 3 bases; junction bases not matched to a gene: 16. In germline, CDR1 is MDHEN, CDR2 SYDVKM. The CDR3 reads CASSLNYPKRDSLYEQYF. CDR3 nucleotides: TGTGCCAGCAGTTTAAATTACCCGAAGCGGGACTCCCTCTACGAGCAGTACTTC.

The chain is built from TRBV29-1 and TRBJ1-1, with TRBD1 matching over 7 bases. J gave up 6 bases and V 5 bases, and 6 bases lay outside the gene matches. This CDR3 has 12 amino acids. CDR1 SQVTM and CDR2 ANQGSEA come from the germline V gene. CDR3 sequence: CSVRGTGAEAFF. CDR3 sequence (DNA): TGCAGCGTTCGCGGTACAGGGGCTGAAGCTTTCTTT.